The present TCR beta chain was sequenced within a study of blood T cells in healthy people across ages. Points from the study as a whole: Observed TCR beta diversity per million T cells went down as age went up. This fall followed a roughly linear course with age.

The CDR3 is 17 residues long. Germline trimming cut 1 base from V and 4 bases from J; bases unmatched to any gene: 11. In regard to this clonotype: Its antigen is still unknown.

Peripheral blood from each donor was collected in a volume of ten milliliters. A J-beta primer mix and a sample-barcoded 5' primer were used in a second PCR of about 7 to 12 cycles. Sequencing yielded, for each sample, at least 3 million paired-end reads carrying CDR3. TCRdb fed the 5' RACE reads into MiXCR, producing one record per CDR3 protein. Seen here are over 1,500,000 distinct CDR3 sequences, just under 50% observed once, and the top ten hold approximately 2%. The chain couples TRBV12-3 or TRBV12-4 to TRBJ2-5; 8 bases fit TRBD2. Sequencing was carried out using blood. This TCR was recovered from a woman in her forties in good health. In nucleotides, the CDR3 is TGTGCCAGCAGTTTAGTGCGGGGGGCCCGACCTGGAGAGACCCAGTACTTC. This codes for CASSLVRGARPGETQYF.